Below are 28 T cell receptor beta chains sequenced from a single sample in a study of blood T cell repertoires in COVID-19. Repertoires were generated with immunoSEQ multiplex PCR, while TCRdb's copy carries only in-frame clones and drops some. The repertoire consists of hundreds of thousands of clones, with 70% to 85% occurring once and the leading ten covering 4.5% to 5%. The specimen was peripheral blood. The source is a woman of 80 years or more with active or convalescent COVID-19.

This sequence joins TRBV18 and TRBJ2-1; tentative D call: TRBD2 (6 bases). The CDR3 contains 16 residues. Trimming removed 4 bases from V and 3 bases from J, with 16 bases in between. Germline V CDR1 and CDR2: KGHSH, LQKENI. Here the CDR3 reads CASSQNYGTYYNEQFF. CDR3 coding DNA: TGTGCCAGCTCACAGAATTACGGGACTTACTACAATGAGCAGTTCTTC.

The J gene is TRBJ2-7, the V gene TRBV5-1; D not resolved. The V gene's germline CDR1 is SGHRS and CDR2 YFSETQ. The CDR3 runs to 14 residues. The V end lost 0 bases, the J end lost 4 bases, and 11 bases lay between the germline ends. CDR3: CASSLGNLLYEQYF. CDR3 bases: TGCGCCAGCAGCTTGGGAAATCTGCTATACGAGCAGTACTTC.

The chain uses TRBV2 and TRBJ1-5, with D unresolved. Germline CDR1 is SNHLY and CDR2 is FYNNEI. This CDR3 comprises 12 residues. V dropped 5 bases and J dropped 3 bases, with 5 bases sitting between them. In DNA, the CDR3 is TGTGCCAGCAGTCCTTCCAATCAGCCCCAGCATTTT. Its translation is CASSPSNQPQHF.

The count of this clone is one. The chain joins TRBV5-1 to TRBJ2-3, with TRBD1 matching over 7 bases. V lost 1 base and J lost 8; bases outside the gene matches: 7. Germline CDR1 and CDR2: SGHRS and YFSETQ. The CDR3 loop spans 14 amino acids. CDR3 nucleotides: TGCGCCAGCAGCTTGTTGACAGGGATCGTTACGCAGTATTTT. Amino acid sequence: CASSLLTGIVTQYF. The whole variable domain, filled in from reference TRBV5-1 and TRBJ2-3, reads KAGVTQTPRYLIKTRGQQVTLSCSPISGHRSVSWYQQTPGQGLQFLFEYFSETQRNKGNFPGRFSGRQFSNSRSEMNVSTLELGDSALYLCASSLLTGIVTQYFGPGTRLTVL.

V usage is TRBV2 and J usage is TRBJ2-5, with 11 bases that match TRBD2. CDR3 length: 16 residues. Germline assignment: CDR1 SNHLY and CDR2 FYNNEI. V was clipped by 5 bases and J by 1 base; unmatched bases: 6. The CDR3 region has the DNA TGTGCCAGCAGTAGGACTAGCGGGCGGTTCCAAGAGACCCAGTACTTC. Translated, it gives CASSRTSGRFQETQYF.

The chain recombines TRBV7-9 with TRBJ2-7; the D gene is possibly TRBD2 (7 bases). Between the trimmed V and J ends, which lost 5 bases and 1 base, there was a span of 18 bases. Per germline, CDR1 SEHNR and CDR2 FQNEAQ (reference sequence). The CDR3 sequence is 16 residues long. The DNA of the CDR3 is TGTGCCAGCAGCGCGCCGGCGGGGGCGCCATCCTACGAGCAGTACTTC. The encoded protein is CASSAPAGAPSYEQYF.

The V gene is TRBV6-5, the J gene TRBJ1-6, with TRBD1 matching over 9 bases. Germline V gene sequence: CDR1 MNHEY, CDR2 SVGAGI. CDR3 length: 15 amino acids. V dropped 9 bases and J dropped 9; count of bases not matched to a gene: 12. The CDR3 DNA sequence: TGTGCCAGTAGACCCGGGACAGGGCGAGGTTCACCCCTCCACTTT. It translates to CASRPGTGRGSPLHF.

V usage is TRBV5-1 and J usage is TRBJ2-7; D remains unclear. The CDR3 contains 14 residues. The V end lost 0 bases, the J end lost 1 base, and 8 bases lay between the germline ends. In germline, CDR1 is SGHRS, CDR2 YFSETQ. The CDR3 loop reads CASSLELRSYEQYF. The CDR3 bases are TGCGCCAGCAGCTTGGAGCTGCGGTCCTACGAGCAGTACTTC.

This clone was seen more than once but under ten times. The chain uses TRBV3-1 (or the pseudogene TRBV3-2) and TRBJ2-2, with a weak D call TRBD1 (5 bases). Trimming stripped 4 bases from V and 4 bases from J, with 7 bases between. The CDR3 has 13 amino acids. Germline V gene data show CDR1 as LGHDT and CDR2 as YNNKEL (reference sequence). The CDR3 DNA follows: TGTGCCAGCAGCCCCCAGGGCACCGGGGAGCTGTTTTTT. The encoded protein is CASSPQGTGELFF.

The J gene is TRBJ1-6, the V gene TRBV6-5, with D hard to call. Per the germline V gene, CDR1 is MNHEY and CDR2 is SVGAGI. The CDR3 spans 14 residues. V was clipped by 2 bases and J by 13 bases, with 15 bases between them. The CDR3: CASSYGGGGLPLHF. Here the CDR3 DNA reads TGTGCCAGCAGTTACGGTGGCGGCGGCCTGCCCCTCCACTTT.

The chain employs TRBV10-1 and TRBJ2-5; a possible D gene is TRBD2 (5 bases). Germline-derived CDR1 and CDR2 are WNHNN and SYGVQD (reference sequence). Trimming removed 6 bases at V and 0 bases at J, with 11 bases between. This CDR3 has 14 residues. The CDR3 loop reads CASSDSDYQETQYF. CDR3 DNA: TGCGCCAGCAGCGATTCGGACTACCAAGAGACCCAGTACTTC.

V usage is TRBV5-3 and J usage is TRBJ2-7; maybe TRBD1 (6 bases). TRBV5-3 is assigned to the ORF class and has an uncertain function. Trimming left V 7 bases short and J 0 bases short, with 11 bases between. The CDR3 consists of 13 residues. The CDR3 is CARPDRDSYEQYF. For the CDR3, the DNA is TGTGCCAGACCGGACAGAGACTCCTACGAGCAGTACTTC.

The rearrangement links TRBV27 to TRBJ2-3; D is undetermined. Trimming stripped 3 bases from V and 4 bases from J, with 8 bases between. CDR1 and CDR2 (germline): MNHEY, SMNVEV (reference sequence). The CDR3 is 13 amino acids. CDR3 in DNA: TGTGCCAGCAGTTTTACAGTCCCAGATACGCAGTATTTT. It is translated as CASSFTVPDTQYF.

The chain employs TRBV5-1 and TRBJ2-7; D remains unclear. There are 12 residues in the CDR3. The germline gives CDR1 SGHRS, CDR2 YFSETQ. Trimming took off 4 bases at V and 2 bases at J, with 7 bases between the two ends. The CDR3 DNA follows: TGCGCCAGCAGCATACATGCCTACGAGCAGTACTTC. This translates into CASSIHAYEQYF. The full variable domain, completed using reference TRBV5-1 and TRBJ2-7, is KAGVTQTPRYLIKTRGQQVTLSCSPISGHRSVSWYQQTPGQGLQFLFEYFSETQRNKGNFPGRFSGRQFSNSRSEMNVSTLELGDSALYLCASSIHAYEQYFGPGTRLTVT.

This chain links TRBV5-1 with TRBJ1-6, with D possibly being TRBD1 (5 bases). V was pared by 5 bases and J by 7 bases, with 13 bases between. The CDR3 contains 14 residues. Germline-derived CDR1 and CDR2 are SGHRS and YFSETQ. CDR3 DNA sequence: TGCGCCAGCAGTGAGACAGAGATCAATTCACCCCTCCACTTT. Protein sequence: CASSETEINSPLHF.

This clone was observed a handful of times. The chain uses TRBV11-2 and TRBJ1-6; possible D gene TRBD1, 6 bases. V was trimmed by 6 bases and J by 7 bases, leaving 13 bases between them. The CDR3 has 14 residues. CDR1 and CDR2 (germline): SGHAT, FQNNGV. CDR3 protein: CASRLIQGNSPLHF. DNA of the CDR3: TGTGCCAGCAGGCTAATACAGGGAAATTCACCCCTCCACTTT.

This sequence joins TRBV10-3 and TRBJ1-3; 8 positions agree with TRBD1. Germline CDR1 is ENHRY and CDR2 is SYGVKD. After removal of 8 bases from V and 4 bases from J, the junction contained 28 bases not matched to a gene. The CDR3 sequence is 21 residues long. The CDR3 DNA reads TGTGCCATCCCCTCTGTTACCCTATACCAAGTCCTACAGGGGGAAGGAAACACCATATATTTT. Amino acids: CAIPSVTLYQVLQGEGNTIYF.

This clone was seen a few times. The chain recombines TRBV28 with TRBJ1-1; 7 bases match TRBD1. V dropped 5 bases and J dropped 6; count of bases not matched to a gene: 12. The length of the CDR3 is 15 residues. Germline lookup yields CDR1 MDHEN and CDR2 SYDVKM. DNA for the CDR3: TGTGCCAGCAGTCCCCCCCGGGGGACAGATGCTGAAGCTTTCTTT. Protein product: CASSPPRGTDAEAFF.

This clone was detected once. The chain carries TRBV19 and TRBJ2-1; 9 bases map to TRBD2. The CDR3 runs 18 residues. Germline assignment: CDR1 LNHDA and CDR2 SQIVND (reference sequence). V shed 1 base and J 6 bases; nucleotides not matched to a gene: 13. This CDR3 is CASSIATLSSGRGNEQFF. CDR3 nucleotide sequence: TGTGCCAGTAGTATAGCCACTCTAAGTAGCGGGAGAGGCAATGAGCAGTTCTTC.

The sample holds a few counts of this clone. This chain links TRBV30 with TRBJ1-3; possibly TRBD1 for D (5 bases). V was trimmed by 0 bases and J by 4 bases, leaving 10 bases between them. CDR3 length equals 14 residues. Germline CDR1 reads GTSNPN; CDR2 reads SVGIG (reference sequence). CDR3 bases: TGTGCCTGGAGTGTATGGGGGGACGGAAACACCATATATTTT. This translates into CAWSVWGDGNTIYF.

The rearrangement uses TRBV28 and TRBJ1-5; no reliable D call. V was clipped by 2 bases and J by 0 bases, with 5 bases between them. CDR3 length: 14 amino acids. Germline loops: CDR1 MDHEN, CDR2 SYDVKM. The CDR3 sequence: CASSLANSNQPQHF. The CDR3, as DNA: TGTGCCAGCAGTTTAGCGAATAGCAATCAGCCCCAGCATTTT.

Here the CDR3 reads CASSYFGVEKQYF. The CDR3 nucleotides read TGTGCCAGCAGTTACTTCGGGGTTGAAAAGCAGTACTTC. V usage is TRBV6-6 and J usage is TRBJ2-7; D is perhaps TRBD2 (5 bases). V was clipped by 1 base and J by 8 bases, with 12 bases between them. This CDR3 region has 13 residues. Germline CDR1 is MNHNY and CDR2 is SVGAGI (reference sequence).

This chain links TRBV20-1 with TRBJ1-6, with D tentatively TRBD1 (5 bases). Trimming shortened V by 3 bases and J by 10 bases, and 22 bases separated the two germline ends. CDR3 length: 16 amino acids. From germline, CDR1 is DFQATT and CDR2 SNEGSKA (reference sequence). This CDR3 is CSASPLAGRGGSPLHF. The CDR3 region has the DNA TGCAGTGCTAGTCCCCTTGCAGGGCGCGGGGGGTCACCCCTCCACTTT.

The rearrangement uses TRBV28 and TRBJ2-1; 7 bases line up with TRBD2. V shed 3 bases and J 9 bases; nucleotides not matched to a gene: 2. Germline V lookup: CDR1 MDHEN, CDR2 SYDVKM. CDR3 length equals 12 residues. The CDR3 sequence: CASSFAGAEQFF. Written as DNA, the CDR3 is TGTGCCAGCAGTTTCGCGGGAGCTGAGCAGTTCTTC.

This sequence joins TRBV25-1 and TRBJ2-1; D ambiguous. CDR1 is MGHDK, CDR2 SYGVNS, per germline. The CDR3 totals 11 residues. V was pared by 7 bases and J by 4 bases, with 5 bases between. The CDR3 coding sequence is TGTGCCAGCAAATTATACAATGAGCAGTTCTTC. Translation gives CASKLYNEQFF.

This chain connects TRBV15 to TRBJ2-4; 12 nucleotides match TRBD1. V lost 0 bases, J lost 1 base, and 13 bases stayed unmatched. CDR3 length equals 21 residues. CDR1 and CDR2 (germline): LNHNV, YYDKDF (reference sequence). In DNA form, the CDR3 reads TGTGCCACCAGCAGAGATAGGGGACAGGGGGCTTTGGGACTGGCCAAAAACATTCAGTACTTC. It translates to CATSRDRGQGALGLAKNIQYF.

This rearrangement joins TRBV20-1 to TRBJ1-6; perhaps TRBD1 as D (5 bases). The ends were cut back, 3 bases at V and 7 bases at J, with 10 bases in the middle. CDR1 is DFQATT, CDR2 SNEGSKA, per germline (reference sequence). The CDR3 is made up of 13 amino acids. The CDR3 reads CSASRGRNSPLHF. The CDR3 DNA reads TGCAGTGCTAGTCGGGGGAGAAATTCACCCCTCCACTTT.

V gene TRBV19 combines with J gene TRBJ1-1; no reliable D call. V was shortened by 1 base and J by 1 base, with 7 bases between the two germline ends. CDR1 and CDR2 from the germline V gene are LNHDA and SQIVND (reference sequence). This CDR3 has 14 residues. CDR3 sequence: CASSIVAENTEAFF. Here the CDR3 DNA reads TGTGCCAGTAGTATAGTGGCGGAGAACACTGAAGCTTTCTTT.